This T cell receptor beta chain stems from a study of T cell repertoires in aging, cancer and after chemotherapy. For the study at large: Clear clonal overlap appeared across healthy donor samples taken over several months to years. The study, taken as a whole, reports: Untreated cancer patients had significantly lower blood TCR diversity than age-matched healthy donors.

A mixed TRB-A/B primer pool amplified rearranged TRB by multiplex touch-down PCR. TCRdb re-analysed the multiplex PCR reads in MiXCR, keeping a single row per CDR3 protein. The profile shows fewer than 6,000 distinct CDR3 sequences, roughly 49% of them singletons. CDR3 length: 13 residues. The V segment lost 7 bases and the J segment 5 bases; nucleotides outside the gene matches: 7. Germline CDR1 reads MNHEY; CDR2 reads SVGAGI. Peripheral blood genomic DNA, not sorted cells or RNA, was the template. This clonotype was counted a single time. Its target is not known. The chain carries TRBV6-5 and TRBJ1-1; 7 nucleotides agree with TRBD1. The sequenced material came from blood. The clonotype was recovered from a human donor in good health. The CDR3 region is CASKETGNTEAFF. DNA for the CDR3: TGTGCCAGCAAAGAGACAGGGAATACTGAAGCTTTCTTT.